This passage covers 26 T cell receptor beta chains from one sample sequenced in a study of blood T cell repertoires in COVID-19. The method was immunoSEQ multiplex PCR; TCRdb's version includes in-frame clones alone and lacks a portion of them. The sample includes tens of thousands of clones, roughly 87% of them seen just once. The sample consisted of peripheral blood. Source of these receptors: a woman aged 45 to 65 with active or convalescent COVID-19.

As DNA, the CDR3 is TGTGCCAGCAGCTCCCAGGGGGCGGACGAGCAGTACTTC. Protein sequence: CASSSQGADEQYF. The chain recombines TRBV7-2 with TRBJ2-7; 8 nucleotides agree with TRBD1. Germline V gene sequence: CDR1 SGHTA, CDR2 FQGNSA. J lost 5 bases, V lost 4 bases, and 4 bases had no gene match. The CDR3 contains 13 residues.

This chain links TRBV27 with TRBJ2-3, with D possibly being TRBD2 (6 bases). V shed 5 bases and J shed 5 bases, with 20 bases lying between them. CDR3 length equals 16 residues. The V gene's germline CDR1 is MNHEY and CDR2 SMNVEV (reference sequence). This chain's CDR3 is CASSEWDSLRRDTQYF. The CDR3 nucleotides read TGTGCCAGCAGTGAATGGGACTCCCTGAGAAGAGATACGCAGTATTTT.

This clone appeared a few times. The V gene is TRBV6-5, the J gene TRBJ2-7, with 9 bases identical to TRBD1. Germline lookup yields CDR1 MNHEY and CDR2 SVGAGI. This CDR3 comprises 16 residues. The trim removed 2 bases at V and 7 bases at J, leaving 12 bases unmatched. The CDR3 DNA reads TGTGCCAGCAGTTACGGAACGCCGGGACAGGGATGGGAGCAGTACTTC. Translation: CASSYGTPGQGWEQYF.

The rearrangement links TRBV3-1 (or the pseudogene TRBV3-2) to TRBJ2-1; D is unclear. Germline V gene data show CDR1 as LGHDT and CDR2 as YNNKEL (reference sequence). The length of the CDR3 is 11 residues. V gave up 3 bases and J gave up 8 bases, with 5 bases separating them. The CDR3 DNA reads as TGTGCCAGCAGCCACACAGATGAGCAGTTCTTC. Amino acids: CASSHTDEQFF.

The CDR3 DNA follows: TGCGCCAGCAGCCAAGAGGGGGGACAGCCTAATGAAAAACTGTTTTTT. Protein sequence: CASSQEGGQPNEKLFF. V usage is TRBV4-3 and J usage is TRBJ1-4, with 7 bases fitting TRBD1. Germline values: CDR1 LGHNA, CDR2 YSLEER. The V gene end was trimmed by 0 bases and the J gene end by 3 bases; junction bases not matched to a gene: 4. This CDR3 comprises 16 residues.

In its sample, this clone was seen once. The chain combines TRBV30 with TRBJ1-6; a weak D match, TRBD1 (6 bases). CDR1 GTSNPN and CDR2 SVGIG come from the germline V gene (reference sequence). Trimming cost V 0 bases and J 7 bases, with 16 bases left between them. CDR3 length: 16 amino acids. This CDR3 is CAWSVFSGVNNSPLHF. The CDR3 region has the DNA TGTGCCTGGAGTGTATTCTCAGGGGTGAACAATTCACCCCTCCACTTT. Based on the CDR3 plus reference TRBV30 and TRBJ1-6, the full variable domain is SQTIHQWPATLVQPVGSPLSLECTVEGTSNPNLYWYRQAAGRGLQLLFYSVGIGQISSEVPQNLSASRPQDRQFILSSKKLLLSDSGFYLCAWSVFSGVNNSPLHFGNGTRLTVT.

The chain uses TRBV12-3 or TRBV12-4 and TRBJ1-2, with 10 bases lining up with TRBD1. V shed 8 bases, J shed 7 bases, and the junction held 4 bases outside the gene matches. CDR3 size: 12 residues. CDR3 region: CASGDRGLGYTF. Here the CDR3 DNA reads TGTGCCAGCGGTGACAGGGGGCTTGGCTACACCTTC.

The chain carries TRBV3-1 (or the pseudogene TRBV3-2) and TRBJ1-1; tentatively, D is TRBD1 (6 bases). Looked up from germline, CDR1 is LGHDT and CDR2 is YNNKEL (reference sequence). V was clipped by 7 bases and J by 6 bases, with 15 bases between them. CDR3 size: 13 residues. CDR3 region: CASTHTGTSEAFF. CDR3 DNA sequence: TGTGCCAGCACCCATACAGGGACCTCTGAAGCTTTCTTT.

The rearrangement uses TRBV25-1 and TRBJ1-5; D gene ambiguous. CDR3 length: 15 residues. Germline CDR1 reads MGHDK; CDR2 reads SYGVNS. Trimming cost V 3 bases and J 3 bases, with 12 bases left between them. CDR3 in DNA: TGTGCCAGCAGTGACGGGGAGAGAAACAATCAGCCCCAGCATTTT. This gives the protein CASSDGERNNQPQHF.

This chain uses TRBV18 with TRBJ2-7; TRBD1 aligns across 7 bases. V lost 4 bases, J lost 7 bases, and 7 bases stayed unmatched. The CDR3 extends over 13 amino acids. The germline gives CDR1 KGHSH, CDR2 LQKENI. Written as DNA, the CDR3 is TGTGCCAGCTCACAAAACCGACAGGGTGAGCAGTACTTC. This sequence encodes CASSQNRQGEQYF. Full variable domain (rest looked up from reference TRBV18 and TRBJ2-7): NAGVMQNPRHLVRRRGQEARLRCSPMKGHSHVYWYRQLPEEGLKFMVYLQKENIIDESGMPKERFSAEFPKEGPSILRIQQVVRGDSAAYFCASSQNRQGEQYFGPGTRLTVT.

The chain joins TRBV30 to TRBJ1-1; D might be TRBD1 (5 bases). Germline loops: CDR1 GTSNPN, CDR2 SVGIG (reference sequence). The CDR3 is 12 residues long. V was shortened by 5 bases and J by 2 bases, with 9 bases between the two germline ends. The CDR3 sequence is CAWRGVNTEAFF. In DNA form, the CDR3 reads TGTGCCTGGCGGGGGGTCAACACTGAAGCTTTCTTT.

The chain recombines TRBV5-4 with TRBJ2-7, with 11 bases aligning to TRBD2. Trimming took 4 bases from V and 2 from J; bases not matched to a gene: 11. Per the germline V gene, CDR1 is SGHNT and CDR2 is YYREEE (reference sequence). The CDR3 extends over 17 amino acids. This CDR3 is CASSPGGGLAAPYEQYF. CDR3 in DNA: TGTGCCAGCAGCCCCGGGGGGGGACTAGCGGCCCCCTACGAGCAGTACTTC.

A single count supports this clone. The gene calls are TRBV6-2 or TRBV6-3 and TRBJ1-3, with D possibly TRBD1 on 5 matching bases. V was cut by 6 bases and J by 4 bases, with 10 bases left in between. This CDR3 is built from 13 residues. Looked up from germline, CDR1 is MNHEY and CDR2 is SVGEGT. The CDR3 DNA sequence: TGTGCCAGCAGCTCCAACAGGGGAAACACCATATATTTT. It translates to CASSSNRGNTIYF.

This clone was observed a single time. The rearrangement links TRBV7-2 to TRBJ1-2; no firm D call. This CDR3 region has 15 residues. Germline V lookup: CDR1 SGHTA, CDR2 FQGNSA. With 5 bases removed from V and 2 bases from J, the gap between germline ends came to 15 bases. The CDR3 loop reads CASSPDTVRNYGYTF. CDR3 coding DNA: TGTGCCAGCAGCCCTGACACGGTTCGGAACTATGGCTACACCTTC.

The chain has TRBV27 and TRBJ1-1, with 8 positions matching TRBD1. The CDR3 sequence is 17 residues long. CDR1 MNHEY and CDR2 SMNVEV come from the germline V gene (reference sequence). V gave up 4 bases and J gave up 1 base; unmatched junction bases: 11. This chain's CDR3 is CASSSMVLDRGNTEAFF. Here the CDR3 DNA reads TGTGCCAGCAGTTCTATGGTACTCGACAGGGGGAACACTGAAGCTTTCTTT.

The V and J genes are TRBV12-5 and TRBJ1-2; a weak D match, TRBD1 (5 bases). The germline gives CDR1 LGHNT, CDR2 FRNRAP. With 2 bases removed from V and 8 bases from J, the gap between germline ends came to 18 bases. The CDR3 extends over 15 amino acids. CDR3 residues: CASGLTHTGVRGYTF. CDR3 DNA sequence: TGTGCTAGTGGTTTGACGCATACGGGGGTCCGGGGCTACACCTTC. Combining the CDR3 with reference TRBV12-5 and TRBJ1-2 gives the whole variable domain DARVTQTPRHKVTEMGQEVTMRCQPILGHNTVFWYRQTMMQGLELLAYFRNRAPLDDSGMPKDRFSAEMPDATLATLKIQPSEPRDSAVYFCASGLTHTGVRGYTFGSGTRLTVV.

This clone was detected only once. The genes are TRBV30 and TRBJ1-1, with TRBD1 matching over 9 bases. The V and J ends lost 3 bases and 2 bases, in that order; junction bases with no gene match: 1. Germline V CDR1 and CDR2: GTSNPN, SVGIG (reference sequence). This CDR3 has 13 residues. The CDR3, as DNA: TGTGCCTGGAGGGGACAGGGAAACACTGAAGCTTTCTTT. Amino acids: CAWRGQGNTEAFF.

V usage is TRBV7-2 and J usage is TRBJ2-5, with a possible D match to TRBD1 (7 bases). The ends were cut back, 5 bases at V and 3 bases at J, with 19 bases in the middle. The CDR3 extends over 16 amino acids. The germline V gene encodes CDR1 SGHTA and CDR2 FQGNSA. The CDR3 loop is CASSRGQRSGEETQYF. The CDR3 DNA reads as TGTGCCAGCAGCCGGGGACAGAGGTCGGGGGAAGAGACCCAGTACTTC.

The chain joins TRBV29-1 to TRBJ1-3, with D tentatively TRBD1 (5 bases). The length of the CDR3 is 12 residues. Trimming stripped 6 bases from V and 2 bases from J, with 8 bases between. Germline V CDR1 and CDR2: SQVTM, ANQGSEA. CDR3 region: CSVGEAGNTIYF. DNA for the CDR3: TGCAGCGTAGGGGAGGCTGGAAACACCATATATTTT.

As DNA, the CDR3 is TGTGCCAGCAGCTCGCGGGGGATCCCTAACGAGCAGTACTTC. It is translated as CASSSRGIPNEQYF. This chain connects TRBV7-2 to TRBJ2-7; TRBD2 matches 7 bases. This CDR3 spans 14 amino acids. After removal of 4 bases from V and 5 bases from J, the junction contained 8 bases not matched to a gene. CDR1 and CDR2 from the germline V gene are SGHTA and FQGNSA.

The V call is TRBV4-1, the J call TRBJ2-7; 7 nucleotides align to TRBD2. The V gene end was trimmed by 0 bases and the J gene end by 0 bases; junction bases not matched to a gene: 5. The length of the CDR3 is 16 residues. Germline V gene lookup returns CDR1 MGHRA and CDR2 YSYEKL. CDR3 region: CASSQEGRESSYEQYF. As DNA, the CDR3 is TGCGCCAGCAGCCAAGAGGGGCGGGAGAGCTCCTACGAGCAGTACTTC.

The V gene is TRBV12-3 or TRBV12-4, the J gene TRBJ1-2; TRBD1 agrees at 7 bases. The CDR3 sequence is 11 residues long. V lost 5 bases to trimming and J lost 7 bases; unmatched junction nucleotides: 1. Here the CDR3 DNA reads TGTGCCAGCAGTCAGGGGGGTGGCTACACCTTC. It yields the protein CASSQGGGYTF.

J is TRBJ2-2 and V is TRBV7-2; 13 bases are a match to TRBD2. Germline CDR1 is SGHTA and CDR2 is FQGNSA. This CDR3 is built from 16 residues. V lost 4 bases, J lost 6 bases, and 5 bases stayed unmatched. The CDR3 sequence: CASSSMTSGGSGELFF. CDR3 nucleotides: TGTGCCAGCAGCTCAATGACTAGCGGGGGGTCCGGGGAGCTGTTTTTT.

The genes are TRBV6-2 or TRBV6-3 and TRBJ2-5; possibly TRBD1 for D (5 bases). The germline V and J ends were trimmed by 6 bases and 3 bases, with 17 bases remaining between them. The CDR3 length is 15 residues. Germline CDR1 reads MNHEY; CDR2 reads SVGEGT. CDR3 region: CASSHEDTPKETQYF. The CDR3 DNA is TGTGCCAGCAGCCACGAGGACACCCCGAAAGAGACCCAGTACTTC.

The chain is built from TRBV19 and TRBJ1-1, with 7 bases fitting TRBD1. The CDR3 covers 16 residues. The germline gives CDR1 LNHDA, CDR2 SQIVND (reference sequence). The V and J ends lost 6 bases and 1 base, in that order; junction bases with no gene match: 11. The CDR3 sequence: CASRILDRVKNTEAFF. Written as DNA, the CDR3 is TGTGCCAGTAGGATACTCGACAGGGTTAAGAACACTGAAGCTTTCTTT.

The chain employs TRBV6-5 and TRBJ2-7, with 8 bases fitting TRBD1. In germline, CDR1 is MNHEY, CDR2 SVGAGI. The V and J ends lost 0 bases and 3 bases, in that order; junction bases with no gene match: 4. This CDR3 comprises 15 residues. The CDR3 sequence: CASSYSGQGNYEQYF. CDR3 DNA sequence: TGTGCCAGCAGTTACTCAGGACAGGGAAACTACGAGCAGTACTTC.